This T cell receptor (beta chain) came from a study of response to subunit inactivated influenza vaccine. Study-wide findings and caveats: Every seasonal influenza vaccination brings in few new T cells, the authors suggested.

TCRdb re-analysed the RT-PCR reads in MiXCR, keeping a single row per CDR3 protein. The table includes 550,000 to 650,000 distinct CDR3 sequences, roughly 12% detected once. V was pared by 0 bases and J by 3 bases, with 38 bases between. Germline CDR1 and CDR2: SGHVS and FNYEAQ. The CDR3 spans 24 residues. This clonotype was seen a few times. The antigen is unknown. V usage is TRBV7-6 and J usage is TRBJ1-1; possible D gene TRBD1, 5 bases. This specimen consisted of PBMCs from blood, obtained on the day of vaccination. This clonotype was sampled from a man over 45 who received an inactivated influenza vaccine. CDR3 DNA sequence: TGTGCCAGCAGCTTAGCGGGGGGTGTGCCAGCGACTAAACAGGATTCCATAGTGTACACTGAAGCTTTCTTT. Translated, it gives CASSLAGGVPATKQDSIVYTEAFF.